This T cell receptor beta chain was documented in a study of TIL therapy for anti-PD-1-resistant metastatic lung cancer. Study details: Tumors carried a median 1.5 non-synonymous mutations per megabase.

This clone came up once. Specified time point: pre-treatment sample, taken before nivolumab and TIL therapy. The libraries were made with immunoSEQ v3. The data were produced by immunoSEQ multiplex PCR, yet TCRdb's version contains in-frame clones alone and is incomplete. The sample lists tens of thousands of clones; 73% were seen once. The CDR3 extends over 15 amino acids. With V trimmed by 5 bases and J by 7 bases, 8 bases remained unmatched. Germline lookup yields CDR1 SEHNR and CDR2 FQNEAQ (reference sequence). The TCR sequence derives from a person aged 25-79 years with non-small cell lung cancer. The specimen was blood, collected at baseline. The J gene is TRBJ1-2, the V gene TRBV7-9, with 12 bases that match TRBD1. The CDR3 region has the DNA TGTGCCAGCAGCCTGGGACAGGGGGCTAGTTTTGGCTACACCTTC. It yields the protein CASSLGQGASFGYTF.